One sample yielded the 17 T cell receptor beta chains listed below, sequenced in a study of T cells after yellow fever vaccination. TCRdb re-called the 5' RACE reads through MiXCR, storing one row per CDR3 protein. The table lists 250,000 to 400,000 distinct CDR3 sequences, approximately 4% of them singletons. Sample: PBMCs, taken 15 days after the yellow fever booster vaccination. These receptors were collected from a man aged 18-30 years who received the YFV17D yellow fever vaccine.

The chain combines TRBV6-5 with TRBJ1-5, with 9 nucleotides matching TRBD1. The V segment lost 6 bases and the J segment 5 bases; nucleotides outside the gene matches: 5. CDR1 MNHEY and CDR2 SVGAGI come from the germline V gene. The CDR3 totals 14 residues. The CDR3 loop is CASSLQGAHQPQHF. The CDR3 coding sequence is TGTGCCAGCAGCTTACAGGGGGCCCATCAGCCCCAGCATTTT.

CDR3 bases: TGTGCCTGGAGTGTACGCGAGAACTATGGCTACACCTTC. This encodes CAWSVRENYGYTF. The rearrangement uses TRBV30 and TRBJ1-2; no definite D call. The V end lost 0 bases, the J end lost 2 bases, and 7 bases lay between the germline ends. Germline CDR1 is GTSNPN and CDR2 is SVGIG (reference sequence). This CDR3 is 13 amino acids long.

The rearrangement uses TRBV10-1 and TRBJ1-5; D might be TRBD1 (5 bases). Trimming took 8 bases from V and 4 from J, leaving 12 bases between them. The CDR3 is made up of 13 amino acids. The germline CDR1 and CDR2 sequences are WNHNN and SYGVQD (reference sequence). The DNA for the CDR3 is TGCGCCAGCGAAGGGGAAGGTAATCAGCCCCAGCATTTT. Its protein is CASEGEGNQPQHF.

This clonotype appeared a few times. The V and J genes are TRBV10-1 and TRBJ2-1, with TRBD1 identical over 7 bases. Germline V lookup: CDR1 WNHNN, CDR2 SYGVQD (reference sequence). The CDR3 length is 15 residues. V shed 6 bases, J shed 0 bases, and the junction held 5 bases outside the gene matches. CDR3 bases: TGCGCCAGCAGCGCCGGGGACAGCTCCTACAATGAGCAGTTCTTC. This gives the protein CASSAGDSSYNEQFF.

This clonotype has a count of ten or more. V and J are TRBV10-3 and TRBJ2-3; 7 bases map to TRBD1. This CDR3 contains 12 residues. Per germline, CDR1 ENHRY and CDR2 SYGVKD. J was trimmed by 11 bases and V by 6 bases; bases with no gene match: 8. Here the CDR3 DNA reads TGTGCCATCAGCCTGGACAGGCGACTGCAGTATTTT. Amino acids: CAISLDRRLQYF.

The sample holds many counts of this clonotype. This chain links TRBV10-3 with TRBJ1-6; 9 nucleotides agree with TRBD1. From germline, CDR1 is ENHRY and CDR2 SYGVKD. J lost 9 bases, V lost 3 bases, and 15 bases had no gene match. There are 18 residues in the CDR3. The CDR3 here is CAISDGGGQGYGSSPLHF. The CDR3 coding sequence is TGTGCCATCAGTGACGGTGGGGGACAGGGTTATGGGAGTTCACCCCTCCACTTT.

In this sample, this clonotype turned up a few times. The CDR3 here is CASSQESRDRGLIGYTF. CDR3 DNA sequence: TGCGCCAGCAGCCAAGAGTCGAGGGACAGGGGGCTCATTGGCTACACCTTC. This chain connects TRBV4-3 to TRBJ1-2; 12 bases fit TRBD1. The CDR3 runs to 17 residues. After removal of 0 bases from V and 7 bases from J, the junction contained 9 bases not matched to a gene. From germline, CDR1 is LGHNA and CDR2 YSLEER.

CDR3 protein: CASSYSGQSYGYTF. As DNA, the CDR3 is TGTGCCAGCAGTTACTCGGGGCAGTCCTATGGCTACACCTTC. The J gene is TRBJ1-2, the V gene TRBV6-6; D is possibly TRBD1 (5 bases). CDR3 length: 14 amino acids. Looked up from germline, CDR1 is MNHNY and CDR2 is SVGAGI (reference sequence). Trimming cost V 0 bases and J 4 bases, with 9 bases left between them.

The CDR3 loop reads CASAIEGQGHGYTF. As DNA, the CDR3 is TGTGCCAGCGCTATTGAGGGGCAGGGGCATGGCTACACCTTC. The V and J genes are TRBV7-2 and TRBJ1-2; D is possibly TRBD1 (6 bases). The V gene lost 8 bases and the J gene lost 6 bases, with 19 bases spanning the gap. The CDR3 length is 14 residues. The germline V gene encodes CDR1 SGHTA and CDR2 FQGNSA.

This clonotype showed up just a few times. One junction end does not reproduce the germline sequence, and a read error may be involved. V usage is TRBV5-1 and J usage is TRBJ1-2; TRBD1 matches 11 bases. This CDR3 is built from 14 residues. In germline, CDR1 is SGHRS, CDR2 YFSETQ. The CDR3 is CASRLDRGLDGYTF. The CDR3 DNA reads TGCGCCAGCCGCTTGGACAGGGGGCTCGATGGCTACACCTTC. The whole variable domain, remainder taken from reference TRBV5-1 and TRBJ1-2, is KAGVTQTPRYLIKTRGQQVTLSCSPISGHRSVSWYQQTPGQGLQFLFEYFSETQRNKGNFPGRFSGRQFSNSRSEMNVSTLELGDSALYLCASRLDRGLDGYTFGSGTRLTVV.

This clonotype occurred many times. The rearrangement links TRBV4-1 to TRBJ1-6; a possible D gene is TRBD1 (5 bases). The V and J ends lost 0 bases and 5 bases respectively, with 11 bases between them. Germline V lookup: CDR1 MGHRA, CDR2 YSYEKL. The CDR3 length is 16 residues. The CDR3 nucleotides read TGCGCCAGCAGCCAAGAAGGGGTCGGGGATAATTCACCCCTCCACTTT. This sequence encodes CASSQEGVGDNSPLHF.

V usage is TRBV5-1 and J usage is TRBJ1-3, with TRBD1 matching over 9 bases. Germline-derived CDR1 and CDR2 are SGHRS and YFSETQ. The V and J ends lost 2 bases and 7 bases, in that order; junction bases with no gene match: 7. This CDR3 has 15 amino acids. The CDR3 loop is CASSFGTGITNTIYF. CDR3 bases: TGCGCCAGCAGCTTTGGGACAGGGATTACCAACACCATATATTTT.

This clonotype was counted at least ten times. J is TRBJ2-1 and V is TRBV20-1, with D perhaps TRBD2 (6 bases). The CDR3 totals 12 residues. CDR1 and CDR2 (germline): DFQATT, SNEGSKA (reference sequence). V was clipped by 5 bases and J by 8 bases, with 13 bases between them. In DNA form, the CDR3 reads TGCAGTGCTCGACGCCGGAGGGATGAGCAGTTCTTC. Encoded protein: CSARRRRDEQFF.

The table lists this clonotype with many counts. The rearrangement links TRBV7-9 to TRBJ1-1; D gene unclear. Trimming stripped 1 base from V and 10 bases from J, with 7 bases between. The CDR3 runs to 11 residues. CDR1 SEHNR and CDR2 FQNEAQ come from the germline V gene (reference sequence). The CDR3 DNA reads TGTGCCAGCAGCTTAGGCCCTGCAGCTTTCTTT. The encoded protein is CASSLGPAAFF.

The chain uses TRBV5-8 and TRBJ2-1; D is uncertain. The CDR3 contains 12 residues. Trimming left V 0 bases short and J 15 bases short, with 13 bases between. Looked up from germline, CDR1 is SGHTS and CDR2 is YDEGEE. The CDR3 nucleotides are TGTGCCAGCAGCTTGGCCGTGCTCCGGAGGTTCTTC. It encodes CASSLAVLRRFF.

The CDR3 sequence: CASTPDRGNTIYF. CDR3 coding DNA: TGTGCCAGCACCCCGGACAGAGGAAACACCATATATTTT. The chain recombines TRBV6-5 with TRBJ1-3, with D perhaps matching TRBD1 (6 bases). Germline CDR1 and CDR2: MNHEY and SVGAGI. The V end was cut by 7 bases, the J end by 4 bases, with 11 bases between. This CDR3 has 13 residues.

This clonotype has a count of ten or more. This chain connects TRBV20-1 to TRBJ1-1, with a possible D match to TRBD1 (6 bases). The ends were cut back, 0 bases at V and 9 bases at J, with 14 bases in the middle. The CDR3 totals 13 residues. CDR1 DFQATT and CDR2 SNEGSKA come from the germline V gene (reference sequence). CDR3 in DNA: TGCAGTGCTAGAGATAACAGGGCCGACCAAGCTTTCTTT. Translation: CSARDNRADQAFF.